A selection of T cell receptor beta chains follows, all from one sample in a study of T cells expressing NK-cell markers. TCRdb reprocessed the 5' RACE reads and stores each CDR3 protein as one record, lacking DNA. This sample's clone table lists 550,000 to 600,000 distinct CDR3 sequences. The sequenced sample consisted of blood T cells: a sorted CD56 or NKG2C T cell subset, CD4+ or CD8+ T cells, or bulk PBMC T cells (not recorded which). These receptors were collected from a young man in good health. Both conserved end residues are part of each CDR3.

TRBV6-5	13	TRBJ1-4	CASSYGGREKLFF
TRBV29-1	15	TRBJ2-3	CSAGPVSGRPDTQYF
TRBV25-1	15	TRBJ2-2	CASSDAHGDPGELFF
TRBV2	15	TRBJ2-7	CASSLGLLSSYEQYF
TRBV29-1	15	TRBJ2-2	CSVRQGAANTGELFF
TRBV29-1	14	TRBJ2-3	CSVEAGGNTDTQYF
TRBV29-1	12	TRBJ2-1	CSVKTAYNEQFF
TRBV11-3	14	TRBJ2-3	CASTTMENTDTQYF
TRBV12-3/TRBV12-4	14	TRBJ1-1	CASNTGAMGTEAFF
TRBV20-1	21	TRBJ2-1	CSADLGLAGEGGNFRWNEQFF
TRBV21-1	15	TRBJ2-3	CASSGGLAGKDTQYF
TRBV6-2/TRBV6-3	12	TRBJ2-1	CASSFTTGRGFF
TRBV28	15	TRBJ2-1	CASRPQRELRNEQFF
TRBV6-5	13	TRBJ2-5	CASSYWRGETQYF
TRBV30	14	TRBJ2-1	CAWSGGRGYNEQFF
TRBV3-1	15	TRBJ2-1	CASSSRTRPYNEQFF
TRBV4-3	19	TRBJ2-3	CASSQDWRGRAGSTDTQYF
TRBV4-2	15	TRBJ2-2	CASRIGQGDTGELFF
TRBV29-1	17	TRBJ2-5	CSAQGLAGGHAQETQYF
TRBV24-1	14	TRBJ1-5	CATSEPGGIQPQHF
TRBV5-6	15	TRBJ1-1	CASSPDTRPNTEAFF
TRBV4-3	17	TRBJ2-1	CASSLAGGPKGGDEQFF
TRBV30	12	TRBJ1-6	CAWSLGLGPLHF
TRBV24-1	14	TRBJ2-2	CATADLADTGELFF
TRBV5-6	12	TRBJ1-5	CASSLVQGEEHF
TRBV12-3/TRBV12-4	11	TRBJ1-4	CASRSGIKLFF
TRBV15	16	TRBJ1-1	CATSRETGTANTEAFF
TRBV5-5	14	TRBJ2-4	CASSLVTGENIQYF
TRBV28	11	TRBJ1-1	CASSYGPLAFF
TRBV14	13	TRBJ2-1	CASRYSGSGPQFF
TRBV28	14	TRBJ2-2	CASSVTRNTGELFF
TRBV10-2	15	TRBJ2-1	CASGFFRGSDCEQFF
TRBV7-6	15	TRBJ2-1	CASRAWGQTYNEQFF
TRBV6-5	14	TRBJ2-5	CASSFDRVRETQYF
TRBV11-2	14	TRBJ2-5	CASSLSYIQETQYF
TRBV27	16	TRBJ1-2	CASSSSRDTVNYGYTF
TRBV6-5	16	TRBJ2-1	CASSPWTSGPSDEQFF
TRBV20-1	11	TRBJ2-5	CSALSEETQYF
TRBV7-3	14	TRBJ2-3	CASSLSGTTDTQYF
TRBV2	16	TRBJ2-1	CASSEQTGGSYNEQFF
TRBV27	15	TRBJ2-1	CASSSDSSSYNEQFF
TRBV12-3/TRBV12-4	15	TRBJ2-7	CASSFLGLAADEQYF
TRBV7-9	14	TRBJ2-3	CASSPFRGTDTQYF
TRBV12-5	14	TRBJ2-1	CASGRVGLYNEQFF
TRBV29-1	12	TRBJ1-2	CSVAGDDYGYTF
TRBV3-1	16	TRBJ1-1	CASSNQGAVSGTEAFF
TRBV11-1	18	TRBJ2-5	CASYGLHGTEVYQETQYF
TRBV20-1	15	TRBJ1-5	CSALKFDVTWQPQHF
TRBV27	15	TRBJ2-1	CASSPRTSWVNEQFF
TRBV15	17	TRBJ2-1	CATSRDRPGQEFSQQFF
TRBV4-3	14	TRBJ2-1	CASSPGTQFNEQFF
TRBV24-1	15	TRBJ2-2	CATSDWRRVSGELFF
TRBV29-1	15	TRBJ2-5	CSVGLLAGMVETQYF